These 20 T cell receptor beta chains came from one sample sequenced in a study of Graves' ophthalmopathy and Graves' hyperthyroidism. RNA transcripts yielded amplified TCR beta CDR3 regions. HTBI primers primed a first-round RT-PCR, and a second-round multiplex PCR followed. Each CDR3 protein gets one entry after TCRdb re-called the multiplex PCR reads with MiXCR. The sample lists more than 150,000 distinct CDR3 sequences, roughly 37% occurring once. The sequencing sample was made of peripheral blood. The source is a woman in her thirties or forties with Graves' ophthalmopathy.

The CDR3 DNA reads TGTGCCAGCAGCACAAGACAGGACCACGAGCAGTACTTC. This gives the protein CASSTRQDHEQYF. V is TRBV9 and J is TRBJ2-7, with D perhaps matching TRBD1 (6 bases). Looked up from germline, CDR1 is SGDLS and CDR2 is YYNGEE. Trimming removed 4 bases from V and 5 bases from J, with 13 bases in between. CDR3 length equals 13 residues.

This clonotype was seen a handful of times. V and J are TRBV6-2 or TRBV6-3 and TRBJ2-7, with 14 bases lining up with TRBD2. Germline CDR1 and CDR2: MNHEY and SVGEGT. The junction had 8 bases not matched to a gene; V was cut back by 5 bases and J by 5 bases. The CDR3 is made up of 16 amino acids. CDR3 sequence (DNA): TGTGCCAGCAGTGGCTGGGGACTAGCGGGAGCAAACGAGCAGTACTTC. Protein sequence: CASSGWGLAGANEQYF.

This clonotype was seen many times. This chain links TRBV6-1 with TRBJ1-1, with 9 positions matching TRBD1. Looked up from germline, CDR1 is MNHNS and CDR2 is SASEGT. The CDR3 sequence is 16 residues long. V gave up 4 bases and J gave up 1 base; unmatched junction bases: 7. CDR3 nucleotides: TGTGCCAGCAGTGGCGTCAGGGGACAGGGGAACACTGAAGCTTTCTTT. Protein: CASSGVRGQGNTEAFF.

This clonotype has ten or more counts. The J gene is TRBJ2-2, the V gene TRBV30; D tentatively reads TRBD1 or TRBD2 (5 bases each). Germline V gives CDR1 GTSNPN, CDR2 SVGIG (reference sequence). Trimming removed 6 bases at V and 4 bases at J, with 9 bases between. The CDR3 consists of 12 residues. CDR3 amino acids: CACRGVTGELFF. In DNA, the CDR3 is TGTGCCTGCCGAGGGGTCACCGGGGAGCTGTTTTTT.

V is TRBV12-3 or TRBV12-4 and J is TRBJ2-7; no clear D gene. Trimming stripped 6 bases from V and 2 bases from J, with 17 bases between. This CDR3 is built from 15 residues. The CDR3 is CASSTSRSGTYEQYF. Written as DNA, the CDR3 is TGTGCCAGCAGCACCAGTAGATCGGGCACCTACGAGCAGTACTTC.

As to this clonotype: The CDR3 carries no conserved terminal phenylalanine or tryptophan, so it likely arises from a read error. The J gene is TRBJ1-1, the V gene TRBV30, with D unclear. This CDR3 region has 14 residues. Germline loops: CDR1 GTSNPN, CDR2 SVGIG (reference sequence). V gave up 0 bases and J gave up 5 bases, with 13 bases separating them. CDR3: CAWSVVPGRTEAFL. The CDR3 nucleotides read TGTGCCTGGAGTGTGGTCCCCGGGAGGACTGAAGCTTTCCTT.

This clonotype has ten or more counts. The chain combines TRBV12-3 or TRBV12-4 with TRBJ2-5; 11 bases line up with TRBD1. The CDR3 runs 15 residues. V gave up 5 bases and J gave up 5 bases; unmatched junction bases: 7. The DNA of the CDR3 is TGTGCCAGCAGTCTCCGGACAGGGGGCGAGGAGACCCAGTACTTC. It encodes CASSLRTGGEETQYF.

This clonotype was found many times. An end of the junction differs from the germline gene, which may be a read error. This chain links TRBV6-5 with TRBJ2-7; TRBD2 aligns across 15 bases. This CDR3 region has 14 residues. Looked up from germline, CDR1 is MNHEY and CDR2 is SVGAGI. DNA of the CDR3: TGTGCCAGCAGGTTATCCGGGACTAGCGGGGGGCTCACTTTC. Amino acid sequence: CASRLSGTSGGLTF.

Many counts were recorded for this clonotype. The chain joins TRBV6-1 to TRBJ2-7; 7 positions agree with TRBD1. Trimming took 4 bases from V and 0 from J; bases not matched to a gene: 3. CDR1 is MNHNS and CDR2 is SASEGT in the germline V gene. CDR3 length: 14 amino acids. CDR3: CASSADRFSYEQYF. The CDR3 region has the DNA TGTGCCAGCAGTGCGGACAGGTTCTCCTACGAGCAGTACTTC.

Points on this clonotype: The junction does not match germline at one end; this may be a read error. In DNA, the CDR3 is TGTGCCAGCAGTTTCAGCAGGGTAAAGAACGAGCGGTACTTC. Translation: CASSFSRVKNERYF. This chain uses TRBV28 with TRBJ2-7; perhaps TRBD1 as D (5 bases). Germline CDR1 MDHEN, CDR2 SYDVKM. The CDR3 sequence is 14 residues long.

This clonotype was detected ten times or more. The chain carries TRBV12-3 or TRBV12-4 and TRBJ2-5; 9 bases fit TRBD1. Germline trimming cut 3 bases from V and 4 bases from J; bases unmatched to any gene: 15. CDR3 length: 18 amino acids. Here the CDR3 DNA reads TGTGCCAGCAGTTTTTATCGAGTGGGGACAGGGAGGCGAGAGACCCAGTACTTC. This sequence encodes CASSFYRVGTGRRETQYF.

V usage is TRBV27 and J usage is TRBJ2-5; D may be TRBD2 (5 bases). The length of the CDR3 is 17 residues. Trimming pared 4 bases from V and 2 bases from J, leaving 20 bases between. Looked up from germline, CDR1 is MNHEY and CDR2 is SMNVEV (reference sequence). CDR3 loop: CASSSTRRTSPQETQYF. DNA for the CDR3: TGTGCCAGCAGTTCCACCCGCCGTACTAGTCCGCAAGAGACCCAGTACTTC.

This clonotype was counted ten times or more. This chain joins TRBV28 and TRBJ2-5; possibly TRBD2 for D (6 bases). CDR1 and CDR2 (germline): MDHEN, SYDVKM. This CDR3 spans 16 amino acids. V dropped 3 bases and J dropped 5 bases, with 19 bases sitting between them. The CDR3: CASSFPAAGLYETQYF. In DNA form, the CDR3 reads TGTGCCAGCAGTTTCCCTGCGGCGGGATTGTATGAGACCCAGTACTTC.

The chain is built from TRBV12-3 or TRBV12-4 and TRBJ2-7, with a possible D match to TRBD2 (5 bases). CDR3 length: 14 amino acids. Trimming removed 5 bases at V and 3 bases at J, with 14 bases between. The CDR3 reads CASSEAPSIYEQYF. The CDR3 coding sequence is TGTGCCAGCAGTGAAGCGCCTAGCATCTACGAGCAGTACTTC.

This clonotype has ten or more counts. The chain recombines TRBV27 with TRBJ1-5; D is perhaps TRBD1 (5 bases). CDR1 MNHEY and CDR2 SMNVEV come from the germline V gene (reference sequence). V lost 6 bases and J 5 bases, leaving 11 bases between the germline ends. This CDR3 has 13 amino acids. CDR3: CASRLTVDQPQHF. The CDR3 DNA is TGTGCCAGCAGGTTGACAGTTGATCAGCCCCAGCATTTT.

This clonotype was found many times. The V gene is TRBV6-5, the J gene TRBJ1-3, with D possibly matching TRBD1 (6 bases). The V gene lost 7 bases and the J gene lost 4 bases, with 11 bases spanning the gap. Germline V gives CDR1 MNHEY, CDR2 SVGAGI. The CDR3 length is 13 residues. The CDR3 sequence: CASTSGAGNTIYF. The CDR3 nucleotides read TGTGCCAGCACCTCAGGGGCGGGAAACACCATATATTTT.

This clonotype was seen repeatedly, ten times or more. The chain recombines TRBV5-6 with TRBJ2-5; unclear D gene. Looked up from germline, CDR1 is SGHDT and CDR2 is YYEEEE. The V end was cut by 0 bases, the J end by 2 bases, with 11 bases between. The CDR3 is 15 residues long. CDR3 DNA sequence: TGTGCCAGCAGCTTGGCATGGAGATGGCAAGAGACCCAGTACTTC. Protein: CASSLAWRWQETQYF.

The chain couples TRBV6-5 to TRBJ2-5; D unresolved. The CDR3 extends over 14 amino acids. Trimming removed 4 bases from V and 5 bases from J, with 14 bases in between. The germline gives CDR1 MNHEY, CDR2 SVGAGI. The CDR3, as DNA: TGTGCCAGCAGTTTTTACGGGCCAAGGGAGACCCAGTACTTC. This translates into CASSFYGPRETQYF.

The chain has TRBV4-3 and TRBJ1-2; 8 bases line up with TRBD1. The CDR3 runs to 15 residues. Per germline, CDR1 LGHNA and CDR2 YSLEER. Trimming removed 3 bases from V and 0 bases from J; junction bases left unmatched: 3. Written as DNA, the CDR3 is TGCGCCAGCAGCCACTCAGGGGGCTCTAACTATGGCTACACCTTC. This gives the protein CASSHSGGSNYGYTF.

This clonotype was recorded many times. This chain links TRBV3-1 with TRBJ1-5; D is ambiguous. From germline, CDR1 is LGHDT and CDR2 YNNKEL (reference sequence). V lost 1 base to trimming and J lost 6 bases, with 10 bases between them. This CDR3 comprises 14 residues. CDR3 in DNA: TGTGCCAGCAGCCAAGCTGTTATCGGTCAGCCCCAGCATTTT. This gives the protein CASSQAVIGQPQHF.